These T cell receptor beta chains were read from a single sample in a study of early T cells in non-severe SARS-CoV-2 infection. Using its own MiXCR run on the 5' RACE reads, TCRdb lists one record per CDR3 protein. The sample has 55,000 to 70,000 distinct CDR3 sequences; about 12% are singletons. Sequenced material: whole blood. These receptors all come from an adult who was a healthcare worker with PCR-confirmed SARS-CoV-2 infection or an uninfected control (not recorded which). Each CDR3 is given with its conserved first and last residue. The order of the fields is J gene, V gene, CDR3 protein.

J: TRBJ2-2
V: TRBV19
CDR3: CASRLMGFPTGELFF

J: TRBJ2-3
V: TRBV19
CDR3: CASSGIRQAQGDTQYF

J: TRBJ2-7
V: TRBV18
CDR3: CASSPPGQGGYEQYF

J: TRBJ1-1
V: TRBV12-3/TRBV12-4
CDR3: CASSFVGNSEAFF

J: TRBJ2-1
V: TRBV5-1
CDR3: CASSGKGLAGGRSSYNEQFF

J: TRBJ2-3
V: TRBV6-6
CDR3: CASGGGPPSSTDTQYF

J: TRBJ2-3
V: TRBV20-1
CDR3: CSARLAGSRTDTQYF

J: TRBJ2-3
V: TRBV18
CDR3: CASSPPGIAGGGTDTQYF

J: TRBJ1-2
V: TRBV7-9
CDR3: CASSLAGTANYGYTF

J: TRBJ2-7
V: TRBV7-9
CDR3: CASSLVSNYEQYF

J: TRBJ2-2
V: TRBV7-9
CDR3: CASSLEAGELFF

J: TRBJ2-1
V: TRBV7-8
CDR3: CASTIGTPNEQFF

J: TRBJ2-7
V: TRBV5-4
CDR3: CASSRDSYEQYF

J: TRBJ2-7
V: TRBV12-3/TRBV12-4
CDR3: CASSFRGQGYEQYF

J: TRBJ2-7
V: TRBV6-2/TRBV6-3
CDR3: CASRIPGPYEQYF

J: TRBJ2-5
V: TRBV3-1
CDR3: CASSRLAGGKETQYF

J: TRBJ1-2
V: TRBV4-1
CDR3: CASSQVRGYGYTF

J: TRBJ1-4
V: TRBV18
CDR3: CASSPLRAQATNEKLFF